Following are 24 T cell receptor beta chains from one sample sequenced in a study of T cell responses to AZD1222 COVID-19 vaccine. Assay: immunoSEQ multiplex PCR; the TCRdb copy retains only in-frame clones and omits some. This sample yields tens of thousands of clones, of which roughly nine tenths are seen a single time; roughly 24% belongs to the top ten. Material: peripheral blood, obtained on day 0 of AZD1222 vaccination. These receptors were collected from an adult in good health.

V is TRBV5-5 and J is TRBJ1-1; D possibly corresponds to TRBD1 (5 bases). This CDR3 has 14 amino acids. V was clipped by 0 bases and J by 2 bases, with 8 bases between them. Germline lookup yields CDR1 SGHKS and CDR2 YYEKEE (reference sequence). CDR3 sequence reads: CASSLGQSNTEAFF. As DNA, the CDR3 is TGTGCCAGCAGCTTGGGACAGTCCAACACTGAAGCTTTCTTT.

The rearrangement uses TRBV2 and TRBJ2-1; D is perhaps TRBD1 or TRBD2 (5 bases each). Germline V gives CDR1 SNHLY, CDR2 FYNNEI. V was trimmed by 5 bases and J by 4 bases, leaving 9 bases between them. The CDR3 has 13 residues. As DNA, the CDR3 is TGTGCCAGCAGTCGGGACCTATACAATGAGCAGTTCTTC. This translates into CASSRDLYNEQFF.

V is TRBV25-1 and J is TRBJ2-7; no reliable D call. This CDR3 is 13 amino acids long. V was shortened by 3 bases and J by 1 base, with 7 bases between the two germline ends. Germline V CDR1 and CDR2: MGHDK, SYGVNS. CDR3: CASSDWASYEQYF. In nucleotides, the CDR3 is TGTGCCAGCAGTGACTGGGCGTCCTACGAGCAGTACTTC.

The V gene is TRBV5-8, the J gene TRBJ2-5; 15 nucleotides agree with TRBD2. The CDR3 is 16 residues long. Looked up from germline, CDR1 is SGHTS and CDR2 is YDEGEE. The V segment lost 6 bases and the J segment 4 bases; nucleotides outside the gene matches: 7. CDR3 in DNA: TGTGCCAGCACCAAATTGGGACTAGCGGGAGGAGAGACCCAGTACTTC. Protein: CASTKLGLAGGETQYF.

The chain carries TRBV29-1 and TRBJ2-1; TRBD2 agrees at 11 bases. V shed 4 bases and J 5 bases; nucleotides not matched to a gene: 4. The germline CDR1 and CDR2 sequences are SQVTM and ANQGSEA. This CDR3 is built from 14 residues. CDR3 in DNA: TGCAGCGTTGTAGGGACTAGCGGACACAATGAGCAGTTCTTC. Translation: CSVVGTSGHNEQFF.

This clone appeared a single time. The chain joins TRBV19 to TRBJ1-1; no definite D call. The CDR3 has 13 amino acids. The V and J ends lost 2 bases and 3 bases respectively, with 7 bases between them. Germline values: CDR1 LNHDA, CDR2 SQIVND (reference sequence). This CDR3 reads CASSISPYTEAFF. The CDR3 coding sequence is TGTGCCAGTAGTATATCACCCTACACTGAAGCTTTCTTT.

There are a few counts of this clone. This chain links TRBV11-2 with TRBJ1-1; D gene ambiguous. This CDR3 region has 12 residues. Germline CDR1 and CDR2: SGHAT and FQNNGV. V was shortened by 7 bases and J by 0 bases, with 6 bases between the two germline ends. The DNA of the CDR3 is TGTGCCAGCAAGGTGATGAACACTGAAGCTTTCTTT. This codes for CASKVMNTEAFF.

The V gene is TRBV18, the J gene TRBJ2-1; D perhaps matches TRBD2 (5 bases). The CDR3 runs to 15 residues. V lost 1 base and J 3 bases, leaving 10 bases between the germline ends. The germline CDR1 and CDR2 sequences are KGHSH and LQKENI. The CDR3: CASSPQGEGYNEQFF. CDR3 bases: TGTGCCAGCTCACCACAGGGTGAGGGCTACAATGAGCAGTTCTTC.

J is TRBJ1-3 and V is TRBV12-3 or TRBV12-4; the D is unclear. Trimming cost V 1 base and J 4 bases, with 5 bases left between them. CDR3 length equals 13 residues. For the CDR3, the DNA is TGTGCCAGCAGTTTAGTTCGCGGAAACACCATATATTTT. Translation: CASSLVRGNTIYF.

The CDR3 coding sequence is TGTGCCAGTAGTCGGCAGGCGACCTACAATGAGCAGTTCTTC. Protein sequence: CASSRQATYNEQFF. The V call is TRBV19, the J call TRBJ2-1, with D unresolved. Trimming pared 5 bases from V and 2 bases from J, leaving 10 bases between. CDR1 is LNHDA, CDR2 SQIVND, per germline (reference sequence). The CDR3 has 14 amino acids.

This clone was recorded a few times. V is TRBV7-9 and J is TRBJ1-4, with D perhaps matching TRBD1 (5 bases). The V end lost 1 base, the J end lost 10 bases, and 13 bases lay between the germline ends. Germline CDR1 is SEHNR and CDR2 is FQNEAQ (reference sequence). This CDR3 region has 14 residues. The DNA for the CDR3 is TGTGCCAGCAGCTTAGGGGAGGGGACCGCAAAACTGTTTTTT. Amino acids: CASSLGEGTAKLFF.

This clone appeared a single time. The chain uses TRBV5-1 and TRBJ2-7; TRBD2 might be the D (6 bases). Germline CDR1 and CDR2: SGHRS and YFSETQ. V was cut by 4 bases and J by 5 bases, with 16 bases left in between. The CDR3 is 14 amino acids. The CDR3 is CASSGMEGADEQYF. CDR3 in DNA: TGCGCCAGCAGCGGGATGGAGGGAGCCGACGAGCAGTACTTC.

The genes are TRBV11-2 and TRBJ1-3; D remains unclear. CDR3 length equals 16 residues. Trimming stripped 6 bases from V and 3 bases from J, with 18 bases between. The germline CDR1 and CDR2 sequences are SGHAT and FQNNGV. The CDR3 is CASSSSTGFVGNTIYF. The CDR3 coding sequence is TGTGCCAGCAGTTCGAGTACGGGTTTCGTTGGAAACACCATATATTTT.

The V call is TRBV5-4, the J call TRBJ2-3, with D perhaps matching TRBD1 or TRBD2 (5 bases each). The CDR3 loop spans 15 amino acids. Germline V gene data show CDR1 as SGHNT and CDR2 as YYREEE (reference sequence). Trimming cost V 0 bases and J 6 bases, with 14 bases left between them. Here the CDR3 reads CASSLAPPGTDTQYF. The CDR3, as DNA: TGTGCCAGCAGCTTGGCCCCCCCTGGGACGGATACGCAGTATTTT.

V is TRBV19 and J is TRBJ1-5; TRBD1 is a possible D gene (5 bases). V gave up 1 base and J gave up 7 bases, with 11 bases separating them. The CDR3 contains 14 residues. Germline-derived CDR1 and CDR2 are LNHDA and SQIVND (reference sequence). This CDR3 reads CASSIAGGGQPQHF. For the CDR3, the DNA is TGTGCCAGTAGTATAGCCGGGGGTGGGCAGCCCCAGCATTTT.

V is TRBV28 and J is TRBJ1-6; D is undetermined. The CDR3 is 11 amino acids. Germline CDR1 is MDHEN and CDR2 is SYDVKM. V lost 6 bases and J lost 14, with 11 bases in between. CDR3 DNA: TGTGCCAGCAGATCAGCCGAAGCCCTCCACTTT. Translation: CASRSAEALHF.

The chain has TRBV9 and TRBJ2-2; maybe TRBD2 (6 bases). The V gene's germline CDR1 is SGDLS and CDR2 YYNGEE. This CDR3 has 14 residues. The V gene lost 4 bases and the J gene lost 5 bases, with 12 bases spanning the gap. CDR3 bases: TGTGCCAGCAGCCCTCGCGGGGATACCGGGGAGCTGTTTTTT. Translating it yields CASSPRGDTGELFF.

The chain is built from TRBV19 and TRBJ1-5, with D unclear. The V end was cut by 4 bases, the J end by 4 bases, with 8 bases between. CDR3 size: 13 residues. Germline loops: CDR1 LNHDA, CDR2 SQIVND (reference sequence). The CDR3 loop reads CASSRAGNQPQHF. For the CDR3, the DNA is TGTGCCAGTAGTAGGGCAGGAAATCAGCCCCAGCATTTT. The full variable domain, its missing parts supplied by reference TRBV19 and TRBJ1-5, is DGGITQSPKYLFRKEGQNVTLSCEQNLNHDAMYWYRQDPGQGLRLIYYSQIVNDFQKGDIAEGYSVSREKKESFPLTVTSAQKNPTAFYLCASSRAGNQPQHFGDGTRLSIL.

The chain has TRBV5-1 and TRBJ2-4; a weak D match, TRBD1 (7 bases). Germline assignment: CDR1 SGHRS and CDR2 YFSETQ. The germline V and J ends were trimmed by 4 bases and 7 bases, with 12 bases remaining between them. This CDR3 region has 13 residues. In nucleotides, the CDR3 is TGCGCCAGCAGCGCCCCAGGGGGGAACATTCAGTACTTC. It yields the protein CASSAPGGNIQYF.

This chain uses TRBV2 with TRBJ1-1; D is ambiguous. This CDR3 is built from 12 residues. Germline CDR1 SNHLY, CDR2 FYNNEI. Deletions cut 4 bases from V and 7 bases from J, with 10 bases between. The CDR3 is CASSGSGLEAFF. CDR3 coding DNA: TGTGCCAGCAGTGGGTCAGGCCTTGAAGCTTTCTTT.

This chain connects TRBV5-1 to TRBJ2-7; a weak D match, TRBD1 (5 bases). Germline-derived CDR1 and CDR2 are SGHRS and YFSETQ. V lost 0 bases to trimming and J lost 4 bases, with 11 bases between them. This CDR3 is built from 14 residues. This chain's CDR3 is CASSLEAGLYEQYF. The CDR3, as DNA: TGCGCCAGCAGCTTGGAAGCAGGGCTATACGAGCAGTACTTC.

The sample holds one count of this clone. The CDR3 sequence is CASSGSVLTQYF. As DNA, the CDR3 is TGTGCCAGCAGTGGAAGCGTGTTAACGCAGTATTTT. J is TRBJ2-3 and V is TRBV2; D is ambiguous. CDR3 length: 12 residues. The ends were cut back, 4 bases at V and 9 bases at J, with 11 bases in the middle. CDR1 is SNHLY and CDR2 is FYNNEI in the germline V gene.

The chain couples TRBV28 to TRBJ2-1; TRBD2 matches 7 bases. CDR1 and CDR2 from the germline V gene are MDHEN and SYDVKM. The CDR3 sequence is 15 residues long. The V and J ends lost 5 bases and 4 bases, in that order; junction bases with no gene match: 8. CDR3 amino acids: CASSHRTRQYNEQFF. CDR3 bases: TGTGCCAGCAGTCACCGGACTAGGCAGTACAATGAGCAGTTCTTC. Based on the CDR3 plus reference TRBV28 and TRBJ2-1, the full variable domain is DVKVTQSSRYLVKRTGEKVFLECVQDMDHENMFWYRQDPGLGLRLIYFSYDVKMKEKGDIPEGYSVSREKKERFSLILESASTNQTSMYLCASSHRTRQYNEQFFGPGTRLTVL.

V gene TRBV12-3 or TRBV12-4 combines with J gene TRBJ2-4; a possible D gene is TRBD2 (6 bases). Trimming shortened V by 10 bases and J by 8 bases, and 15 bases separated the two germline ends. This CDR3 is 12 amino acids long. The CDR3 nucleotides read TGTGCCACAACGGGAGACGCGGACATTCAGTACTTC. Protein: CATTGDADIQYF.